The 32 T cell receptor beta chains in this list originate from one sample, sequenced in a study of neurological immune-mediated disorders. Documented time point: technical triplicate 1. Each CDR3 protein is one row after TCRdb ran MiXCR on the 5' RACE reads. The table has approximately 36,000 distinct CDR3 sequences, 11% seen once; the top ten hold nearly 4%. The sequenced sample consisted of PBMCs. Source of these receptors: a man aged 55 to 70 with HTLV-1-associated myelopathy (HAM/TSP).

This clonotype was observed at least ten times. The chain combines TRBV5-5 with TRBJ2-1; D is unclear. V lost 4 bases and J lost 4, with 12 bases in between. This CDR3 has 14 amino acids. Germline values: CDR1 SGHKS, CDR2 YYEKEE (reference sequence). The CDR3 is CASSPGPPYNEQFF. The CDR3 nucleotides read TGTGCCAGCAGCCCCGGACCTCCTTACAATGAGCAGTTCTTC.

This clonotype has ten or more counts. CDR3 coding DNA: TGTGCCAGCATGGATCCCCTGGGAGGGCCCAAAAGCTCCTACGAGCAGTACTTC. Residues: CASMDPLGGPKSSYEQYF. V and J are TRBV28 and TRBJ2-7; TRBD2 aligns across 7 bases. This CDR3 spans 18 amino acids. Germline CDR1 MDHEN, CDR2 SYDVKM. J lost 0 bases, V lost 7 bases, and 18 bases had no gene match.

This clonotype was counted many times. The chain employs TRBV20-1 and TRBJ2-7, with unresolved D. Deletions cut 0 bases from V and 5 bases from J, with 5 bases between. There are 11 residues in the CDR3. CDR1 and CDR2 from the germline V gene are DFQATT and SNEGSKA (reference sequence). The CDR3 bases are TGCAGTGCTAGAGACGTCAACGAGCAGTACTTC. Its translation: CSARDVNEQYF.

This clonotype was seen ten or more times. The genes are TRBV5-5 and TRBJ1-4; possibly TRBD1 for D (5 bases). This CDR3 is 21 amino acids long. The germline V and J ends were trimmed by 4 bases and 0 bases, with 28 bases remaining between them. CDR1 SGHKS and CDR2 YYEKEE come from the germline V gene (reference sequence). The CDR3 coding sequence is TGTGCCAGCAGCGGAGCCGCCGTAACGGGACTAAGAGGGGCAACTAATGAAAAACTGTTTTTT. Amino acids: CASSGAAVTGLRGATNEKLFF.

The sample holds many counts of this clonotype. The CDR3 DNA reads as TGTGCCAGCAGCACCTCGACAATCACTAGCGGGTCCCAACGGGACAATGAGCAGTTCTTC. Translated, it gives CASSTSTITSGSQRDNEQFF. This chain links TRBV7-2 with TRBJ2-1; 9 positions agree with TRBD2. Germline V CDR1 and CDR2: SGHTA, FQGNSA. V lost 5 bases and J lost 5; bases outside the gene matches: 22. The CDR3 totals 20 residues.

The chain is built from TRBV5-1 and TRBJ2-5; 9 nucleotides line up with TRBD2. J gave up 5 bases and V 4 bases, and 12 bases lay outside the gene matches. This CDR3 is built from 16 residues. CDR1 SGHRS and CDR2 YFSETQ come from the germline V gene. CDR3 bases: TGCGCCAGCAGCCGGATAGCGGGAGCTTCGGGGGAGACCCAGTACTTC. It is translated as CASSRIAGASGETQYF.

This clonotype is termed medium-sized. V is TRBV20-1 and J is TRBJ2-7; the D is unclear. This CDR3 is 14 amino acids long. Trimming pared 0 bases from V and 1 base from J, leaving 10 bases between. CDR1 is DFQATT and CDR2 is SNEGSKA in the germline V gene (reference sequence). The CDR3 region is CSARDPSQSYEQYF. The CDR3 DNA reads TGCAGTGCTAGAGATCCAAGTCAGTCCTACGAGCAGTACTTC.

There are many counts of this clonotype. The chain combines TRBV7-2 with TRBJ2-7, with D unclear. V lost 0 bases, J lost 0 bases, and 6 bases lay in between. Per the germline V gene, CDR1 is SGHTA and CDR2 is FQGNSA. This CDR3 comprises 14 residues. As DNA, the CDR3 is TGTGCCAGCAGCTTAGCGGCCCCCTCCTACGAGCAGTACTTC. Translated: CASSLAAPSYEQYF. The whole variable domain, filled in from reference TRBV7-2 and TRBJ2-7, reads GAGVSQSPSNKVTEKGKDVELRCDPISGHTALYWYRQSLGQGLEFLIYFQGNSAPDKSGLPSDRFSAERTGGSVSTLTIQRTQQEDSAVYLCASSLAAPSYEQYFGPGTRLTVT.

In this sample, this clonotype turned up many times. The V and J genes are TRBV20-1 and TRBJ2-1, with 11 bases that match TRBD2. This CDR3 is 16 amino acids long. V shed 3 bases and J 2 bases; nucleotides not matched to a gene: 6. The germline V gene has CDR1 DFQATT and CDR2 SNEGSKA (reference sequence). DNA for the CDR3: TGCAGTGCTAGGGGACTAGCGGCAGACGCCTACAATGAGCAGTTCTTC. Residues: CSARGLAADAYNEQFF.

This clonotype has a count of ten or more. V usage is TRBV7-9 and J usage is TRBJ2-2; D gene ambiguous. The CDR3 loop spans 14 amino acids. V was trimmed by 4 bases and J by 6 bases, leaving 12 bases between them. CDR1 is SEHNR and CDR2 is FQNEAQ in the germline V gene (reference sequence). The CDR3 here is CASSSGWAPGELFF. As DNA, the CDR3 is TGTGCCAGCAGCTCTGGTTGGGCTCCCGGGGAGCTGTTTTTT.

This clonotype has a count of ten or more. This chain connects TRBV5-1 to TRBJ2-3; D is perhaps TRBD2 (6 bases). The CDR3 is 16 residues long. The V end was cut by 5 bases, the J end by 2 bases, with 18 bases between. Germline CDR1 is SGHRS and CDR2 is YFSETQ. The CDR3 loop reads CASSPLGGEATDTQYF. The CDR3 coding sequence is TGCGCCAGCAGTCCACTCGGAGGGGAGGCCACAGATACGCAGTATTTT.

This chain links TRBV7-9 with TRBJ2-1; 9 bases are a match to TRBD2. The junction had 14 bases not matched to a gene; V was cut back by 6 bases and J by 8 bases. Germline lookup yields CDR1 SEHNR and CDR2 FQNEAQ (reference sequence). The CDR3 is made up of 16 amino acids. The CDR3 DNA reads TGTGCCAGCAGATTAACTGGTAGCGGGAGTTGGTATGAGCAGTTCTTC. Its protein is CASRLTGSGSWYEQFF.

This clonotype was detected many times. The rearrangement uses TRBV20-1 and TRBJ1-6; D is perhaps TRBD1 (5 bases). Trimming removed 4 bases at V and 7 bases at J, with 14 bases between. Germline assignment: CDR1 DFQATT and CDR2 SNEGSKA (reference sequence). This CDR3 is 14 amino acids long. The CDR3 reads CSANGGEGNSPLHF. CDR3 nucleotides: TGCAGTGCTAACGGGGGGGAAGGCAATTCACCCCTCCACTTT.

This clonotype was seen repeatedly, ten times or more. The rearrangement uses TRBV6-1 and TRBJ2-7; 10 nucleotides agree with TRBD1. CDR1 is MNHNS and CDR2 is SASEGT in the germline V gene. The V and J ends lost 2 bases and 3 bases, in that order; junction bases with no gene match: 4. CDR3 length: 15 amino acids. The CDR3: CASSELDRGLYEQYF. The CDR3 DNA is TGTGCCAGCAGTGAACTCGACAGGGGGCTCTACGAGCAGTACTTC.

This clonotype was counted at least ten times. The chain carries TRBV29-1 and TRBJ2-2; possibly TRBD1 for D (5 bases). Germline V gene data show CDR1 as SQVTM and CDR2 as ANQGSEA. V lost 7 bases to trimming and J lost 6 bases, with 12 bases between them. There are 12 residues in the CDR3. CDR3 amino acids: CSAERGPGELFF. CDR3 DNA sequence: TGCAGCGCCGAAAGGGGTCCCGGGGAGCTGTTTTTT.

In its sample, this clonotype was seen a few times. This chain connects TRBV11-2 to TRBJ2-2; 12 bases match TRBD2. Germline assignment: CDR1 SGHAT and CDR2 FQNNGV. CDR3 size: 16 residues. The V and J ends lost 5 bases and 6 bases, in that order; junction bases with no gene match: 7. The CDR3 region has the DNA TGTGCCAGCAGCCTACGGACTAGCGGGATATCCGGGGAGCTGTTTTTT. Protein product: CASSLRTSGISGELFF.

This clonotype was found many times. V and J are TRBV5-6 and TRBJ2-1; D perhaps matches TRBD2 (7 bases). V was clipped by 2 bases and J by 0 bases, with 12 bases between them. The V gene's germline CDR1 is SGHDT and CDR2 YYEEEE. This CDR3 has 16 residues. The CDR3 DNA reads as TGTGCCAGCAGCTTAGGGGGAGGGCTCTCCTACAATGAGCAGTTCTTC. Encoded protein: CASSLGGGLSYNEQFF.

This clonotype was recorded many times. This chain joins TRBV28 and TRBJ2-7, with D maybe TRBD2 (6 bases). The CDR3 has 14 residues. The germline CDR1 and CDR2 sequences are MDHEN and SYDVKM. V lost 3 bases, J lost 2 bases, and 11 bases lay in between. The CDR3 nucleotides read TGTGCCAGCAGTTTCGGGACTCAGGCCTACGAGCAGTACTTC. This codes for CASSFGTQAYEQYF.

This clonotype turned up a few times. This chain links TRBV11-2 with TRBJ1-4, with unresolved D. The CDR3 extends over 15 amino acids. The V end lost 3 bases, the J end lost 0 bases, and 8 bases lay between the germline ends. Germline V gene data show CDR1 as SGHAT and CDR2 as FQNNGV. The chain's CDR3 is CASSFLGATNEKLFF. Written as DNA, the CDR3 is TGTGCCAGCAGCTTTCTAGGAGCAACTAATGAAAAACTGTTTTTT. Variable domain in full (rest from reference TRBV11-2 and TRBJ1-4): EAGVAQSPRYKIIEKRQSVAFWCNPISGHATLYWYQQILGQGPKLLIQFQNNGVVDDSQLPKDRFSAERLKGVDSTLKIQPAKLEDSAVYLCASSFLGATNEKLFFGSGTQLSVL.

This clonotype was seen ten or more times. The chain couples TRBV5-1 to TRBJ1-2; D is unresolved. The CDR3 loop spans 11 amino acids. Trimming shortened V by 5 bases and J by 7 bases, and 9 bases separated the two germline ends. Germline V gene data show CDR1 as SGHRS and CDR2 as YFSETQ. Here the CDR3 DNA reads TGCGCCAGCAGACTGGAGGGTGGCTACACCTTC. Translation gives CASRLEGGYTF.

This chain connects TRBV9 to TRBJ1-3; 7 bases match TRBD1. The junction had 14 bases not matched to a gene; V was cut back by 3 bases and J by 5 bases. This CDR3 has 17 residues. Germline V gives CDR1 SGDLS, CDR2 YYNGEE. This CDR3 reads CASSDPARDRSRNTIYF. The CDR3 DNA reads TGTGCCAGCAGCGATCCGGCCCGGGACAGATCTAGAAACACCATATATTTT.

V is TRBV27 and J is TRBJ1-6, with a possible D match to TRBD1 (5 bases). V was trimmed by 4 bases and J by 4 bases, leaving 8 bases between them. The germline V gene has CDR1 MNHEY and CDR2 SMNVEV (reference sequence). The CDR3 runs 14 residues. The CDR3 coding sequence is TGTGCCAGCAGTTCGGGGCGATATAATTCACCCCTCCACTTT. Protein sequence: CASSSGRYNSPLHF.

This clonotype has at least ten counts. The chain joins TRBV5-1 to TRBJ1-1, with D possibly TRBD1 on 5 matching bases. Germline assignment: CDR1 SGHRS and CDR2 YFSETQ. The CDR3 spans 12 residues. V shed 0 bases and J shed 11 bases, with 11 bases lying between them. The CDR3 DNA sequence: TGCGCCAGCAGCTTGGATGGGACCTGGGCTTTCTTT. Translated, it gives CASSLDGTWAFF.

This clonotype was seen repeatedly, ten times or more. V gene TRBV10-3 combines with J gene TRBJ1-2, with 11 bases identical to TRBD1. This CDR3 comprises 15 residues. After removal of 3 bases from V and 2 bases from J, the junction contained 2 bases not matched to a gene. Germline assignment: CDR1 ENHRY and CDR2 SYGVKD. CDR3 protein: CAISDGTGGNYGYTF. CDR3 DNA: TGTGCCATCAGTGATGGGACAGGGGGGAACTATGGCTACACCTTC.

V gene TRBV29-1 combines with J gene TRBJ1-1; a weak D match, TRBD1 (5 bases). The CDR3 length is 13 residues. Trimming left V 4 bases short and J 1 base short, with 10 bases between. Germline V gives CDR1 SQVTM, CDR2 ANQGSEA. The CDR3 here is CSVGEGSNTEAFF. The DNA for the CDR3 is TGCAGCGTTGGGGAGGGGTCGAACACTGAAGCTTTCTTT.

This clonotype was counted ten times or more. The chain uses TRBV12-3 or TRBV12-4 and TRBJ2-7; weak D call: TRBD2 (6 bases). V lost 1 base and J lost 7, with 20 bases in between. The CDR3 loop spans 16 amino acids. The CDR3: CASSLGLEGRSREQYF. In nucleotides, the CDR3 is TGTGCCAGCAGTTTAGGTCTGGAGGGACGGTCAAGGGAGCAGTACTTC.

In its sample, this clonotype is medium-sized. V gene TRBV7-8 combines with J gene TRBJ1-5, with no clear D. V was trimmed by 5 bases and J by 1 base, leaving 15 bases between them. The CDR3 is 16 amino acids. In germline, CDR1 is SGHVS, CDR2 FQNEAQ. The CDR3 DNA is TGTGCCAGCAGCGGGGTGGCAGGTTTAAGCAATCAGCCCCAGCATTTT. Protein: CASSGVAGLSNQPQHF.

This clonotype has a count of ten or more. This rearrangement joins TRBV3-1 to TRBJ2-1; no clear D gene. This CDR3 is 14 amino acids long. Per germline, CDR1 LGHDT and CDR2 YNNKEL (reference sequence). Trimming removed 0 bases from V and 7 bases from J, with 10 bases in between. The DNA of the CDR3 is TGTGCCAGCAGCCAAGAACCATCAGGTAATGAGCAGTTCTTC. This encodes CASSQEPSGNEQFF.

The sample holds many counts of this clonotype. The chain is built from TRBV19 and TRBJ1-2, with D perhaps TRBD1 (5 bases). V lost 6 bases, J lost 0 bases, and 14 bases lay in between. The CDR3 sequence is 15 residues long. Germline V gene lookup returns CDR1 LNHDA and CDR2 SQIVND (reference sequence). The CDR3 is CASSKLAGTNYGYTF. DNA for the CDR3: TGTGCCAGTAGCAAACTGGCAGGGACTAACTATGGCTACACCTTC.

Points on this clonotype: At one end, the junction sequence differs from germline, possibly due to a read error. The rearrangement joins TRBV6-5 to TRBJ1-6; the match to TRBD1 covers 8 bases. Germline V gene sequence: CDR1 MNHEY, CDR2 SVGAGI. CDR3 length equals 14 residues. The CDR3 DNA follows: TGTACCAGCACCATACAGGGGGGAGGCCCACCCCTCCACTTT. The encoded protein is CTSTIQGGGPPLHF.

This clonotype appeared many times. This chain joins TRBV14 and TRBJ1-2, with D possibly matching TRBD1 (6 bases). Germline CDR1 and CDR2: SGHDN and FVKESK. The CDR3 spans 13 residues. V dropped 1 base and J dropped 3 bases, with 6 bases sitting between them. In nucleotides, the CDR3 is TGTGCCAGCAGCCAAGGACAGGACTATGGCTACACCTTC. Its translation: CASSQGQDYGYTF.

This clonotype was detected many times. The CDR3 spells CASSSTGTGASYEQYF. The DNA for the CDR3 is TGTGCCAGCAGCTCCACCGGGACAGGGGCTTCCTACGAGCAGTACTTC. The chain employs TRBV3-1 and TRBJ2-7; 10 nucleotides align to TRBD1. The CDR3 is 16 amino acids. Germline CDR1 reads LGHDT; CDR2 reads YNNKEL (reference sequence). V trimming: 5 bases; J trimming: 1 base; junction bases outside the gene matches: 8.